This note documents a single T cell receptor (beta chain) sequence. The antigen is undetermined. Germline CDR1 is SQVTM and CDR2 is ANQGSEA. The CDR3 runs 12 residues. This sample is drawn from a study of T cells expressing NK-cell markers. The overall study: The TCR beta repertoires originated in sorted CD3+CD56+NKG2C+, CD3+CD56+NKG2C- and CD3+CD56-NKG2C+ T cells.

General observations from the study: The CD3+CD56-NKG2C+ fraction of a handful of donors was likewise dominated by these clonotypes.

The authors generated TCR beta cDNA through 5'RACE template switching with UMIs. TCRdb processed the 5' RACE reads again and assigns one entry to each CDR3 protein, with no DNA. Here the sample table reports hundreds of thousands of distinct CDR3 sequences. Sequenced sample: blood T cells: a sorted CD56 or NKG2C T cell subset, CD4+ or CD8+ T cells, or bulk PBMC T cells (not recorded which). V usage is TRBV29-1 and J usage is TRBJ2-7. This clonotype was sampled from a woman aged 18 to 69 in good health. The CDR3 region is CSVVRDSYEQYF.